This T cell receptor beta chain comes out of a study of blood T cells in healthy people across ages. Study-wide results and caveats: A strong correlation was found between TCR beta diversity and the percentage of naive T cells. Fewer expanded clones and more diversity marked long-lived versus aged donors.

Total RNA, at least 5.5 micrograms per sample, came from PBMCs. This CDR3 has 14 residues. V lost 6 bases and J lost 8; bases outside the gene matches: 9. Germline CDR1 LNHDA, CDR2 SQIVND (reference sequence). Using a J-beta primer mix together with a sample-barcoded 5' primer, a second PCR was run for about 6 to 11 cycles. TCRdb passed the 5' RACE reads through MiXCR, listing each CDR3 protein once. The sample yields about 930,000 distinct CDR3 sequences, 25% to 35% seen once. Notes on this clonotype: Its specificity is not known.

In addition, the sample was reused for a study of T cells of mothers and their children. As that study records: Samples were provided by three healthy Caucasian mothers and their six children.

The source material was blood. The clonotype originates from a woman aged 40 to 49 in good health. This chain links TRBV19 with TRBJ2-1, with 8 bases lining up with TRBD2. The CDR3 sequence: CASRASGWRDEQFF. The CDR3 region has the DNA TGTGCCAGTAGGGCTAGCGGGTGGAGGGATGAGCAGTTCTTC. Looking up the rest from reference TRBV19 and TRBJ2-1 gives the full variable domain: DGGITQSPKYLFRKEGQNVTLSCEQNLNHDAMYWYRQDPGQGLRLIYYSQIVNDFQKGDIAEGYSVSREKKESFPLTVTSAQKNPTAFYLCASRASGWRDEQFFGPGTRLTVL.